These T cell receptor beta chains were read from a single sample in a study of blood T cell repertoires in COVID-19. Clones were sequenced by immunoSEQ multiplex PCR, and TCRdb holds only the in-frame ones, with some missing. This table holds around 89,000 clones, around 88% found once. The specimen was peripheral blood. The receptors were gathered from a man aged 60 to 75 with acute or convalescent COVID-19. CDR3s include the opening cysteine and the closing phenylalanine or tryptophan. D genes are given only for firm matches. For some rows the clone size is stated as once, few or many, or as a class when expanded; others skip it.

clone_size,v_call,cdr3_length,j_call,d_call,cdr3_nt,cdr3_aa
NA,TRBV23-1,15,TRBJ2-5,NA,TGCGCCAGCGGGGGCTGCCTCGTCGGCAAGGAGACCCAGTACTTC,CASGGCLVGKETQYF
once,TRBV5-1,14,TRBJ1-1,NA,TGCGCCAGCAGGCCTTCACACAGGAACACTGAAGCTTTCTTT,CASRPSHRNTEAFF
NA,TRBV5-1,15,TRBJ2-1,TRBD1,TGCGCCAGCAGCGAACTTGGGACAGGGGGGGATGAGCAGTTCTTC,CASSELGTGGDEQFF
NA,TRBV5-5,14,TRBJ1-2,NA,TGTGCCAGCAGCATAGGAGTTGATGGGTATGGCTACACCTTC,CASSIGVDGYGYTF
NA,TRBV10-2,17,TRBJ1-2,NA,TGCGCCAGCAGTGAAAAATTAATCACAGGGCCCAACTATGGCTACACCTTC,CASSEKLITGPNYGYTF
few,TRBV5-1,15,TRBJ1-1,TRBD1,TGCGCCAGCAGCTTGGGAGGGCAGGGGGCTTCTGAAGCTTTCTTT,CASSLGGQGASEAFF
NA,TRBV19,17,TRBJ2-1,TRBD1,TGTGCCAGTAGTACCAAAACCGGGACAGTCTCCTACAATGAGCAGTTCTTC,CASSTKTGTVSYNEQFF
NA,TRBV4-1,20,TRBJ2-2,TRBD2,TGCGCCAGCAGCCAAGAATCGCGACTAGCGGGGGCTTGGAACACCGGGGAGCTGTTTTTT,CASSQESRLAGAWNTGELFF
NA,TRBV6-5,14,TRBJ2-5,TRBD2,TGTGCCAGCATTGGGACTAACTACCAAGAGACCCAGTACTTC,CASIGTNYQETQYF
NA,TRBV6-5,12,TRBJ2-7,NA,TGTGCCACTGAAGAGAACAGTTACGAGCAGTACTTC,CATEENSYEQYF
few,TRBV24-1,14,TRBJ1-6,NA,TGTGCCACCTACGCGGGGGGCTATAATTCACCCCTCCACTTT,CATYAGGYNSPLHF
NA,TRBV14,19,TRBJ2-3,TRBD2,TGTGCCAGCAGCCAATACTACCCGCCGGGCGGGAGCGTCACAGATACGCAGTATTTT,CASSQYYPPGGSVTDTQYF
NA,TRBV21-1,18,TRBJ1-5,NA,TGTGCCAGCAGCAAAGCGCTAAGGACACCAAGGAGAAATCAGCCCCAGCATTTT,CASSKALRTPRRNQPQHF
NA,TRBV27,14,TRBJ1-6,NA,TGTGCCAGCAGTTTTCAGGGTAGTGATTCACCCCTCCACTTT,CASSFQGSDSPLHF
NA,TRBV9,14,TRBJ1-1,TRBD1,TGTGCCAGCAGCACCTCAGGGGGGAACACTGAAGCTTTCTTT,CASSTSGGNTEAFF
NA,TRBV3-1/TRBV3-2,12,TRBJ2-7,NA,TGTGCCAGCAGCCAAACGGCAAGCGGGCAGTACTTC,CASSQTASGQYF
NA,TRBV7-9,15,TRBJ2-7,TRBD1,TGTGCCAGCAGTTCACCGGGACAGGGTATCTACGAGCAGTACTTC,CASSSPGQGIYEQYF
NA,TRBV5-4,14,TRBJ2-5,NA,TGTGCCAGCAGCTTGGGCGGGGGCCCGGGGACCCAGTACTTC,CASSLGGGPGTQYF
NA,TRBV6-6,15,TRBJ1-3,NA,TGTGCCAGCAGTTTGGGGGCGAACTCTGGAAACACCATATATTTT,CASSLGANSGNTIYF
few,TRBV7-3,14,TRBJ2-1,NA,TGTGCCAGCAGCGAACGCAAGGGAGTCGATGAGCAGTTCTTC,CASSERKGVDEQFF
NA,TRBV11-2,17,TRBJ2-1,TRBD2,TGTGCCAGCAGCGTAATGACGGGACTAGGTACCTACAATGAGCAGTTCTTC,CASSVMTGLGTYNEQFF
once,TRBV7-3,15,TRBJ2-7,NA,TGTGCCAGCAGCTCACAGGGGGGAGGGCTCTACGAGCAGTACTTC,CASSSQGGGLYEQYF
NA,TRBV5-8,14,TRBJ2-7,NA,TGTGCCAGCAGCTTGGAGCGAAGAACCTACGAGCAGTACTTC,CASSLERRTYEQYF
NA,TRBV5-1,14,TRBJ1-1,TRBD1,TGCGCCAGCAGCTACGGATCGACAGGGCTTGAAGCTTTCTTT,CASSYGSTGLEAFF
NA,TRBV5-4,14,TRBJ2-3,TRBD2,TGTGCCAGCAGCTTAGCGGGATCCACAGATACGCAGTATTTT,CASSLAGSTDTQYF
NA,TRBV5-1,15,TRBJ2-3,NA,TGCGCCAGCAGCTTGGGTACTACCCCTCGAGATACGCAGTATTTT,CASSLGTTPRDTQYF
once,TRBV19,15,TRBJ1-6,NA,TGTGCCAGTAGTATATTAGCAGAGGATAATTCACCCCTCCACTTT,CASSILAEDNSPLHF
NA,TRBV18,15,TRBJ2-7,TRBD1,TGTGCCAGCTCACCTGGACAGGGGAACTCCTACGAGCAGTACTTC,CASSPGQGNSYEQYF
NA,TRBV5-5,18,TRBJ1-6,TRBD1,TGTGCCAGCAGCTTGATGGGGACAGCAATAGGCAATAATTCACCCCTCCACTTT,CASSLMGTAIGNNSPLHF
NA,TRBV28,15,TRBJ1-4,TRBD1,TGTGCCAGCAGTTCCACGGGACAGGCTGTTGAAAAACTGTTTTTT,CASSSTGQAVEKLFF
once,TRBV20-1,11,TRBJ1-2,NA,TGCAGTGCCGCCCGGGGGGATGGCTACACCTTC,CSAARGDGYTF
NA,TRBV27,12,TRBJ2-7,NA,TGTGCCAGCAGTCTCTCCGGGTTCGAGCAGTACTTC,CASSLSGFEQYF
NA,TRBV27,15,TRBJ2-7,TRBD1,TGTGCCAGCAGTATTACAGGGGTCCAGATCTACGAGCAGTACTTC,CASSITGVQIYEQYF
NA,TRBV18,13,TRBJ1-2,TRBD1,TGTGCCAGCTCACCGGACAGGGGGGATGGCTACACCTTC,CASSPDRGDGYTF
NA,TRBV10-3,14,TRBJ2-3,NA,TGTGCCATCACCCCCGGGACAAAAACAGATACGCAGTATTTT,CAITPGTKTDTQYF
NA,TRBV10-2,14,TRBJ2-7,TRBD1,TGCGCCAGCAGTTCCGGGACAGGAAACTACGAGCAGTACTTC,CASSSGTGNYEQYF
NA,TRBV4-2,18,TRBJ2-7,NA,TGTGCCAGCAGCCAAGATCCTCTAGTTGGGACACCCTCCTACGAGCAGTACTTC,CASSQDPLVGTPSYEQYF
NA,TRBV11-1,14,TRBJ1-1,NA,TGTGCCAGCAGCCCCAGAGACTTGAACACTGAAGCTTTCTTT,CASSPRDLNTEAFF
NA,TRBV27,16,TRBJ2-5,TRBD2,TGTGCCAGCAGTTCGGGACTAGCGGGGGGGCAGGAGACCCAGTACTTC,CASSSGLAGGQETQYF
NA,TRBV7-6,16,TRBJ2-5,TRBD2,TGTGCCAGCAGCTTAGGGTCCCGACTAGCCCAAGAGACCCAGTACTTC,CASSLGSRLAQETQYF
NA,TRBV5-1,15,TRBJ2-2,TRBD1,TGCGCCAGCAGCCCGACAGGGGGCGCTGACGGGGAGCTGTTTTTT,CASSPTGGADGELFF
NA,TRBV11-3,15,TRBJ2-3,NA,TGTGCCAGCAGCCCGGGGGGACAGGTCACTGATACGCAGTATTTT,CASSPGGQVTDTQYF